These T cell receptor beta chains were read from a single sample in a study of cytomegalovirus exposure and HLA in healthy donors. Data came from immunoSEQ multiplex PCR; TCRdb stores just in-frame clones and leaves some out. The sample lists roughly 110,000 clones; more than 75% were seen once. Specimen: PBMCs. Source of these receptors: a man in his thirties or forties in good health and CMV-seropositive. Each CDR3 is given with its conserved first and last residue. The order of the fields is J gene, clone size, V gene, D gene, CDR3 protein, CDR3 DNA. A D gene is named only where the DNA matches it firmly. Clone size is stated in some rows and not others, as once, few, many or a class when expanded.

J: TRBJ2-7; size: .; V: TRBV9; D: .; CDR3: CASSVRGGPSYEQYF; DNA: TGTGCCAGCAGCGTACGTGGGGGCCCGTCCTACGAGCAGTACTTC
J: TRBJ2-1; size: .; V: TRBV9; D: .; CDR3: CASSGPGTGPHEQFF; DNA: TGTGCCAGCAGCGGACCCGGCACAGGGCCCCATGAGCAGTTCTTC
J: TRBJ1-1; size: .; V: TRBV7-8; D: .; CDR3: CASSLVAEAFF; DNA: TGTGCCAGCAGCTTAGTCGCTGAAGCTTTCTTT
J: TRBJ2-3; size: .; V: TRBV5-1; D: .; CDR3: CASSARSTGRDTQYF; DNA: TGCGCCAGCAGCGCAAGATCGACAGGGAGGGATACGCAGTATTTT
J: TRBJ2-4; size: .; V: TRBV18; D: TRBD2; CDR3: CASSPQGLAVRENIQYF; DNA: TGTGCCAGCTCACCACAGGGACTAGCGGTTCGGGAGAACATTCAGTACTTC
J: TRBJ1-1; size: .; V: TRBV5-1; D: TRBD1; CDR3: CASSRNQGQGVGAEAFF; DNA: TGCGCCAGCAGCAGGAACCAGGGACAGGGGGTTGGCGCTGAAGCTTTCTTT
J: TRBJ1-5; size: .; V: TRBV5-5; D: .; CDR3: CASSRGRTDNQPQHF; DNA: TGTGCCAGCAGCCGAGGGAGAACAGACAATCAGCCCCAGCATTTT
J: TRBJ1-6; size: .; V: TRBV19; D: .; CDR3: CASPRATDRFNNSPLHF; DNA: TGTGCCAGTCCCCGAGCCACAGACCGCTTCAATAATTCACCCCTCCACTTT
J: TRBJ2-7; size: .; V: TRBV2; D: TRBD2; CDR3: CASSASSGGHEQYF; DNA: TGTGCCAGCAGTGCGTCTAGCGGGGGACACGAGCAGTACTTC
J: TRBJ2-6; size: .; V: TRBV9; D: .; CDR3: CASSVGLPGANVLTF; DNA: TGTGCCAGCAGCGTGGGACTCCCTGGGGCCAACGTCCTGACTTTC
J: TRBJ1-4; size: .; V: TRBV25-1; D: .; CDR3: CASSEGAKEKLFF; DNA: TGTGCCAGCAGTGAAGGGGCAAAGGAAAAACTGTTTTTT
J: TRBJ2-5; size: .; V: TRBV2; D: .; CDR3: CASRASVYQETQYF; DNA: TGTGCCAGCAGGGCTAGCGTTTACCAAGAGACCCAGTACTTC
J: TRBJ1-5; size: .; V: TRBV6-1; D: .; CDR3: CASSDRGQLNQPQHF; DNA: TGTGCCAGCAGTGACCGTGGACAGCTTAATCAGCCCCAGCATTTT
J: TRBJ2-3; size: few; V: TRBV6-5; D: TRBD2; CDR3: CASSYSWRGASITQYF; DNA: TGTGCCAGCAGTTACTCATGGCGGGGGGCCTCCATAACGCAGTATTTT
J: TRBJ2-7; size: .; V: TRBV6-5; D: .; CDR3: CASSYSRGGYEQYF; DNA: TGTGCCAGCAGTTACTCGAGAGGGGGCTACGAGCAGTACTTC
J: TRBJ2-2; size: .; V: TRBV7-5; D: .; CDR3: CVRSLGGAETGELFF; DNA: TGTGTCAGAAGCTTAGGTGGGGCAGAAACCGGGGAGCTGTTTTTT
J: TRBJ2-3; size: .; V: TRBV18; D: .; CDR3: CASSPRAVLTDTQYF; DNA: TGTGCCAGCTCACCACGGGCAGTCTTAACAGATACGCAGTATTTT
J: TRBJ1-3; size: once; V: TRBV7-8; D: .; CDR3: CASSLGGGTLDTIYF; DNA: TGTGCCAGCAGCTTAGGGGGGGGGACATTAGACACCATATATTTT
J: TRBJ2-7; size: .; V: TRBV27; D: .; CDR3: CASSLSPGLAIHEQYF; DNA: TGTGCCAGCAGTTTATCGCCGGGTCTAGCGATCCACGAGCAGTACTTC
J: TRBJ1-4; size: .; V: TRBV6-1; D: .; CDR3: CASTGGGVNEKLFF; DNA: TGTGCCAGCACTGGGGGCGGAGTTAATGAAAAACTGTTTTTT
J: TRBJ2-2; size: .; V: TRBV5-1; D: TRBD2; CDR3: CASSGTSGGTIRFSNTGELFF; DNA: TGCGCCAGCAGCGGGACTAGCGGGGGGACGATTCGCTTTTCGAACACCGGGGAGCTGTTTTTT
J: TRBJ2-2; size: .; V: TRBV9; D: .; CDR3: CASSVVLSGELFF; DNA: TGTGCCAGCAGCGTAGTTTTGAGCGGGGAGCTGTTTTTT
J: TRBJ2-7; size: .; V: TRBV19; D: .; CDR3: CASSLRGAGYEQYF; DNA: TGTGCCAGTAGTCTTCGGGGGGCGGGCTACGAGCAGTACTTC
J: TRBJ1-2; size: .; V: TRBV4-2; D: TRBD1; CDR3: CASSRGRQGFSTF; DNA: TGTGCCAGCAGCCGTGGGAGACAGGGCTTTAGCACCTTC
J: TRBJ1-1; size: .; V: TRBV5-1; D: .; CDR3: CASSLAGHLNTEAFF; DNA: TGCGCCAGCAGCTTGGCGGGACACTTGAACACTGAAGCTTTCTTT
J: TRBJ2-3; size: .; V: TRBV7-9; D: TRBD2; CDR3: CSSSLVGGGAGDTQYF; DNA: TGTTCCAGCAGCTTAGTTGGCGGGGGGGCCGGAGATACGCAGTATTTT
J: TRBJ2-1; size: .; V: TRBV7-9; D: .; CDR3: CASSPDEQFF; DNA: TGTGCCAGCAGCCCGGATGAGCAGTTCTTC
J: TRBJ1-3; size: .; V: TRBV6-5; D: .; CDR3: CASSIQGMRNTIYF; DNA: TGTGCCAGCAGCATACAGGGTATGCGGAACACCATATATTTT
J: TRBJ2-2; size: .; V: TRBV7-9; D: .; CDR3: CASSLSWAANTGELFF; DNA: TGTGCCAGCAGCTTATCTTGGGCAGCGAACACCGGGGAGCTGTTTTTT
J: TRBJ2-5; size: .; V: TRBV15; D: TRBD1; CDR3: CATRTGGRETQYF; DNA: TGTGCCACCAGGACAGGGGGGAGGGAGACCCAGTACTTC
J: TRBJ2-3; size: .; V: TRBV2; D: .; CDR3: CASSERTPTDTQYF; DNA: TGTGCCAGCAGCGAGAGGACTCCCACAGATACGCAGTATTTT
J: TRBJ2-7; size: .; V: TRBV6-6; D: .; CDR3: CASSPGVNEQYF; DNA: TGTGCCAGCAGTCCAGGGGTAAACGAGCAGTACTTC
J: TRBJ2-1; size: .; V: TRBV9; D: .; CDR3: CASSIRAGGWSYNEQFF; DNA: TGTGCCAGCAGCATCCGAGCCGGGGGATGGTCCTACAATGAGCAGTTCTTC
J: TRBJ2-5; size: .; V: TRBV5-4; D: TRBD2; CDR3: CASSLGGGVQETQYF; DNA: TGTGCCAGCAGCTTGGGCGGGGGGGTCCAAGAGACCCAGTACTTC
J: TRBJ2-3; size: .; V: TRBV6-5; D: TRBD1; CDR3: CASSPTGGQGDTQYF; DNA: TGTGCCAGCAGTCCAACAGGGGGTCAGGGAGATACGCAGTATTTT
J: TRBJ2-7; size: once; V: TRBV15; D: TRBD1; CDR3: CATSRRTGVGVYEQYF; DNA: TGTGCCACCAGCAGAAGAACAGGGGTTGGTGTCTACGAGCAGTACTTC
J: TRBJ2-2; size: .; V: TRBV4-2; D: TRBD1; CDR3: CASSPGQGDTGELFF; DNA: TGTGCCAGCAGCCCGGGACAGGGAGACACCGGGGAGCTGTTTTTT
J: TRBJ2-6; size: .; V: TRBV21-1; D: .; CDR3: CASSHSGTISSGANVLTF; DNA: TGTGCCAGCAGCCATTCCGGGACAATCTCCTCTGGGGCCAACGTCCTGACTTTC
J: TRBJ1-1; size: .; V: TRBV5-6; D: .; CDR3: CASSPLGGVTEAFF; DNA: TGTGCCAGCAGCCCCTTGGGAGGGGTCACTGAAGCTTTCTTT
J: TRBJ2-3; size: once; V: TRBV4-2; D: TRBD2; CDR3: CASSSGGITDTQYF; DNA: TGTGCCAGTTCTAGCGGGGGGATCACAGATACGCAGTATTTT
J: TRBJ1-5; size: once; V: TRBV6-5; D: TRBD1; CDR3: CASSYSGTGGLQPQHF; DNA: TGTGCCAGCAGTTACTCGGGGACAGGGGGTTTGCAGCCCCAGCATTTT
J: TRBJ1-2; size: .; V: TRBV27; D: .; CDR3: CASSLRAQGDGGYTF; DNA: TGTGCCAGCAGTTTAAGAGCACAGGGAGACGGCGGCTACACCTTC
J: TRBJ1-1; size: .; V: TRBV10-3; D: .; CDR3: CAISEDRNTEAFF; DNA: TGTGCCATCAGTGAAGACAGGAACACTGAAGCTTTCTTT
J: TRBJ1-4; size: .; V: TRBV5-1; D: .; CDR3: CASSLNWSEEKLFF; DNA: TGCGCCAGCAGCTTGAACTGGAGTGAGGAAAAACTGTTTTTT